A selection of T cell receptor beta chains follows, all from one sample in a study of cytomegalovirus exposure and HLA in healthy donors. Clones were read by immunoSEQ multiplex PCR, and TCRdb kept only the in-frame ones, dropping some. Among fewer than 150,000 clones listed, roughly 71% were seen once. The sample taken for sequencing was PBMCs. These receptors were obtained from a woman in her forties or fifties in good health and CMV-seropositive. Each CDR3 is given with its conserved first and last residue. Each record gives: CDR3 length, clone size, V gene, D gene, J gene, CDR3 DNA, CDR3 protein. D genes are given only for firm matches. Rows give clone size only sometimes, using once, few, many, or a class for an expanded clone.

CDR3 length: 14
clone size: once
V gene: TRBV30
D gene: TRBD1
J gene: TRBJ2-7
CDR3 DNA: TGTGCCTGGAGTGCGGGGACAGGGAGGTACGAGCAGTACTTC
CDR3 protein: CAWSAGTGRYEQYF

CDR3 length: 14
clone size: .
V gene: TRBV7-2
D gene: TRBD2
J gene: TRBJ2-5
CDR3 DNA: TGTGCCAGCAGCGCGGGACTAGGACAAGAGACCCAGTACTTC
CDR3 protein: CASSAGLGQETQYF

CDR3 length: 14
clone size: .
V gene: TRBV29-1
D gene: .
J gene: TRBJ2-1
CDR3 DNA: TGCAGCGTTGAAGATTTTAGACTCAAGGATGAGCAGTTCTTC
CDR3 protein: CSVEDFRLKDEQFF

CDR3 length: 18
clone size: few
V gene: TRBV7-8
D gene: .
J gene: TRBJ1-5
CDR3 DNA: TGTGCCAGCAGCCCTCACCCGGGGGGCGTATCCCCCAATCAGCCCCAGCATTTT
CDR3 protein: CASSPHPGGVSPNQPQHF

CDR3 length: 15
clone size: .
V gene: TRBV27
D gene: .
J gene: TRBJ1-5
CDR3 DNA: TGTGCCAGCAGCCCCGAGGGTTTCAGCAATCAGCCCCAGCATTTT
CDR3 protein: CASSPEGFSNQPQHF

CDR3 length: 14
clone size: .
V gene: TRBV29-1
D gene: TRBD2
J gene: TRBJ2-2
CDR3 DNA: TGCAGCGCCGGGGGGGCGGAGCACACCGGGGAGCTGTTTTTT
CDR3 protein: CSAGGAEHTGELFF

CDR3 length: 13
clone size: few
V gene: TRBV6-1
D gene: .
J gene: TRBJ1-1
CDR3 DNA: TGTGCCAGCAGTGACGGTTGGGGCGCCGGAGCTTTCTTT
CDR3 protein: CASSDGWGAGAFF

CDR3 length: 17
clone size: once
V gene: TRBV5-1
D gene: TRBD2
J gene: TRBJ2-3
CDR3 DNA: TGCGCCAGCAGCTTGAGTGCGGCTAGCGGTGCCACAGATACGCAGTATTTT
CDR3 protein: CASSLSAASGATDTQYF

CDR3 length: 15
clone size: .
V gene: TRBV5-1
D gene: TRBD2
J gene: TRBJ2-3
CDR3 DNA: TGCGCCAGCAGCTCCACTCTCGGGGGGGCGGGGACGCAGTATTTT
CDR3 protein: CASSSTLGGAGTQYF

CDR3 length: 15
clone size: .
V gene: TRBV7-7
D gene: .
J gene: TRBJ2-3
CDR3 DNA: TGTGCTAGCAGCAGGAGGGGGGGGCCAGCAGATACGCAGTATTTT
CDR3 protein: CASSRRGGPADTQYF

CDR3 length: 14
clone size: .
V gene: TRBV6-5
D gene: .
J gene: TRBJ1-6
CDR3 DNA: TGTGCCAGCTTGGGACTGCTCTATAATTCACCCCTCCACTTT
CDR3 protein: CASLGLLYNSPLHF

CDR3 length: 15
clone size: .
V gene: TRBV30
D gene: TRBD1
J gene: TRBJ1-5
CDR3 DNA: TGTGCCTGGAGTGGCCTCACAGGGGGTAATCAGCCCCAGCATTTT
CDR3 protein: CAWSGLTGGNQPQHF

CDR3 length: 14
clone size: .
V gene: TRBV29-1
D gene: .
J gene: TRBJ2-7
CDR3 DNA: TGCAGCGTCGCTGGAGCAGCAGGGATTGACGAGCAGTACTTC
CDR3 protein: CSVAGAAGIDEQYF

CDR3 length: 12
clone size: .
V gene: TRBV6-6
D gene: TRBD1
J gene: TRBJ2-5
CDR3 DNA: TGTGCAGTGGGGACAGGGGGACTGACCCAGTACTTC
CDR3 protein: CAVGTGGLTQYF

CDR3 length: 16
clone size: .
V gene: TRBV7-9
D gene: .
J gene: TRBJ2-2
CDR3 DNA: TGTGCCAGCAGCTTAATTTCCGGGACGAACACCGGGGAGCTGTTTTTT
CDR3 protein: CASSLISGTNTGELFF

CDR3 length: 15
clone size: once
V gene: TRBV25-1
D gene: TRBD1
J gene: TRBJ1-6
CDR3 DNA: TGTGCCAGCAGTGAATGGGGCAGGGGGGATTCACCCCTCCACTTT
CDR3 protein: CASSEWGRGDSPLHF

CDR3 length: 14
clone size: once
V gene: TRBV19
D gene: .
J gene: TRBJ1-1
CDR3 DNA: TGTGCCAGTAGTTCACGACAGGCCGGCACTGAAGCTTTCTTT
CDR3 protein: CASSSRQAGTEAFF

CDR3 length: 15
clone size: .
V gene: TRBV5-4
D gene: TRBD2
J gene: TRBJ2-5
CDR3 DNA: TGTGCCAGCAGCGAGTTTACTAGCGGGGGGTTTACCCAGTACTTC
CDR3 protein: CASSEFTSGGFTQYF

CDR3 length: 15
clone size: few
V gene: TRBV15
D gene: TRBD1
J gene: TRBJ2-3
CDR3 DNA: TGTGCCACCAGCGCAGGGGGCGGGTCCACAGATACGCAGTATTTT
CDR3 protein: CATSAGGGSTDTQYF

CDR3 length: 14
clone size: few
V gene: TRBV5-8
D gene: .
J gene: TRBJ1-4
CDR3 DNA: TGTGCCAGCAGCCTAGGGACAAGGGATGAAAAACTGTTTTTT
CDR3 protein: CASSLGTRDEKLFF

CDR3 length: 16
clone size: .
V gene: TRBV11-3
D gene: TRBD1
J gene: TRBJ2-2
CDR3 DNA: TGTGCCAGCAGCTTATGGTTGGGGGACAGCACCGGGGAGCTGTTTTTT
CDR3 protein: CASSLWLGDSTGELFF

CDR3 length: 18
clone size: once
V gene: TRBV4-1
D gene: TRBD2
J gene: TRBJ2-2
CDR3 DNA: TGCGCCAGCAGCCTCGTCTTCGGGGGGGCCGTTCCCCCCGGGGAGCTGTTTTTT
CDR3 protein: CASSLVFGGAVPPGELFF

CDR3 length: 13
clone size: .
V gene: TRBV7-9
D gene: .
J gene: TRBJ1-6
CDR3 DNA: TGTGCCAGCAGCCGAGAGAGGAATTCACCCCTCCACTTT
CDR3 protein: CASSRERNSPLHF

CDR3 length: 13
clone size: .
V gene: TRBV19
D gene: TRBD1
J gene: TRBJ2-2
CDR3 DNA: TGTGCCAGTCGACAGGGGGTTGGCGGGGAGCTGTTTTTT
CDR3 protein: CASRQGVGGELFF

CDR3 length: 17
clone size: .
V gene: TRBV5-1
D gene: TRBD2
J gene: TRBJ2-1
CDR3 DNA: TGCGCCAGCAGCTTGGCCGTAGCGGGTCCCGCCTACAATGAGCAGTTCTTC
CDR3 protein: CASSLAVAGPAYNEQFF

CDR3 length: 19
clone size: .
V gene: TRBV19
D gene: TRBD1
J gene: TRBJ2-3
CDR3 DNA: TGTGCCAGTAGTATAGATGGAGCCCCTCGGGACAGTTTCACAGATACGCAGTATTTT
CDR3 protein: CASSIDGAPRDSFTDTQYF

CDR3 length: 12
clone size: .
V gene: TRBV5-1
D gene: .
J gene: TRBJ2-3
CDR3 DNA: TGCGCCAGCAGCTTGCACTCAGATACGCAGTATTTT
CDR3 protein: CASSLHSDTQYF

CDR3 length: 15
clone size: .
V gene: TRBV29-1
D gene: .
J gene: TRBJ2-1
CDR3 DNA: TGCAGCGTTGAAGGGGGCGGGATCTCCTACAATGAGCAGTTCTTC
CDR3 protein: CSVEGGGISYNEQFF

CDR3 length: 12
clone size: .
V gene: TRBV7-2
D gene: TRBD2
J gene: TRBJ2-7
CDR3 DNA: TGTGCCAGCAGCCGGGGGGGGTACGAGCAGTACTTC
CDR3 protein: CASSRGGYEQYF

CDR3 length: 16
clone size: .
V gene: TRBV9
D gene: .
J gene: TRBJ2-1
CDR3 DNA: TGTGCCAGCAGCGTAGCTGGGGCGAGCTCCTACAATGAGCAGTTCTTC
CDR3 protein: CASSVAGASSYNEQFF

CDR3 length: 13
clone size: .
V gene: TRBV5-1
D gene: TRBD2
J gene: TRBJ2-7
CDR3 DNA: TGCGCCAGCAGCTTGGGGGGAGGGAACGAGCAGTACTTC
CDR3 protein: CASSLGGGNEQYF